This note documents a single T cell receptor beta chain sequence. Antigen specificity is unknown. CDR1 and CDR2 (germline): SNHLY, FYNNEI. The CDR3 is made up of 13 amino acids. V was trimmed by 7 bases and J by 6 bases, leaving 16 bases between them. This specimen belongs to a study of early T cells in non-severe SARS-CoV-2 infection. The study, taken as a whole, reports: Private and CD4 specificities were missed by VDJdb matching, skewed to anti-spike CD8.

Tagging with unique molecular identifiers was applied to individual cDNA molecules. Each CDR3 protein gets one entry after TCRdb re-called the 5' RACE reads with MiXCR. The table shows 75,000 to 90,000 distinct CDR3 sequences, with around 5.6% occurring only once. The sequenced sample was whole blood. V gene TRBV2 combines with J gene TRBJ2-7; D gene unclear. This sequence originates from an adult who was a healthcare worker with PCR-confirmed SARS-CoV-2 infection or an uninfected control (not recorded which). CDR3 protein: CASTGLIRSEQYF. The CDR3 DNA is TGTGCCAGCACCGGGCTTATCCGCTCCGAGCAGTACTTC.